The clone carrying this T cell receptor beta chain was counted ten times or more. Genomic DNA was subjected to two-round multiplex PCR for amplification of TCR beta CDR3. Initially, in first-round PCR, primers specific to each TRBV and TRBJ gene were used. TCRdb re-called the multiplex PCR reads through MiXCR, storing one row per CDR3 protein. Here the sample spans almost 40,000 distinct CDR3 sequences, around 24% being singletons. The sample is drawn from a study of prognosis after radiotherapy for stage I lung cancer. The CDR3 spans 15 residues. The germline V gene has CDR1 KGHSH and CDR2 LQKENI. Between the trimmed V and J ends, which lost 2 bases and 0 bases, there was a span of 8 bases.

The rearrangement joins TRBV18 to TRBJ1-3, with no clear D. The source is a donor of 50 years or more with non-small cell lung cancer. The material sequenced was PBMCs, taken before or after stereotactic body radiation therapy (not recorded which). This CDR3 reads CASSPNANSGNTIYF. The CDR3 coding sequence is TGTGCCAGCTCACCAAACGCTAACTCTGGAAACACCATATATTTT.